These 18 T cell receptor beta chains were sequenced from one sample in a study of beta chain features in type 1 diabetes. Sequencing targeted expressed TCRB transcripts, as all isolated RNA had been reverse transcribed. Generated by immunoSEQ multiplex PCR, the TCRdb table keeps only in-frame clones and is missing some. The table records hundreds of thousands of clones, around 12% of them present only once. The sample was naive CD4+ T cells from blood. The receptors derive from a man between 18 and 29 years old in good health.

This clone was recorded a few times. V and J are TRBV9 and TRBJ2-2; D call uncertain. V was pared by 0 bases and J by 0 bases, with 6 bases between. This CDR3 is 15 amino acids long. CDR1 SGDLS and CDR2 YYNGEE come from the germline V gene. The CDR3 DNA sequence: TGTGCCAGCAGCGTAGGTCTAGCGAACACCGGGGAGCTGTTTTTT. Protein: CASSVGLANTGELFF.

This chain joins TRBV5-1 and TRBJ1-2, with D maybe TRBD1 (6 bases). The germline V gene encodes CDR1 SGHRS and CDR2 YFSETQ. V gave up 2 bases and J gave up 6 bases, with 14 bases separating them. The CDR3 runs 14 residues. CDR3 sequence reads: CASSLSTGSHGYTF. CDR3 nucleotide sequence: TGCGCCAGCAGCTTATCAACAGGGTCTCATGGCTACACCTTC.

The chain joins TRBV9 to TRBJ2-6; D is perhaps TRBD1 (6 bases). The CDR3 consists of 17 residues. Trimming took 4 bases from V and 4 from J, leaving 18 bases between them. Germline loops: CDR1 SGDLS, CDR2 YYNGEE. The CDR3 nucleotides read TGTGCCAGCAGCCATCCACAGGGATTGCCCGGGGCCAACGTCCTGACTTTC. Amino acids: CASSHPQGLPGANVLTF.

The V gene is TRBV5-1, the J gene TRBJ2-3; 7 nucleotides line up with TRBD2. Trimming cost V 0 bases and J 7 bases; bases outside gene matches: 8. Per the germline V gene, CDR1 is SGHRS and CDR2 is YFSETQ. This CDR3 spans 15 amino acids. The CDR3 DNA is TGCGCCAGCAGCTTGGCGACTAGCTCGATTAATACGCAGTATTTT. Translating gives CASSLATSSINTQYF.

In this sample, this clone turned up many times. The rearrangement links TRBV4-2 to TRBJ2-1; D not certain. Germline assignment: CDR1 LGHNA and CDR2 YNFKEQ. V dropped 4 bases and J dropped 5 bases, with 9 bases sitting between them. The CDR3 sequence is 13 residues long. CDR3 DNA: TGTGCCAGCAGCCCGTACTCGGACAATGAGCAGTTCTTC. Its translation: CASSPYSDNEQFF.

The genes are TRBV7-2 and TRBJ2-7; D call uncertain. Per germline, CDR1 SGHTA and CDR2 FQGNSA. The CDR3 has 15 amino acids. With 0 bases removed from V and 2 bases from J, the gap between germline ends came to 11 bases. In DNA form, the CDR3 reads TGTGCCAGCAGCTTAGCGGGCCGGCTTACCTACGAGCAGTACTTC. This codes for CASSLAGRLTYEQYF.

This clone was recorded a few times. This chain connects TRBV5-4 to TRBJ1-1; D not resolved. The CDR3 is 14 amino acids. V shed 0 bases and J shed 1 base, with 7 bases lying between them. Germline values: CDR1 SGHNT, CDR2 YYREEE (reference sequence). The CDR3 DNA reads TGTGCCAGCAGCTTGGTGCCAGAGAACACTGAAGCTTTCTTT. Translating it yields CASSLVPENTEAFF.

This clone has just a few counts. This chain links TRBV7-6 with TRBJ2-7; 8 nucleotides align to TRBD2. The CDR3 is 17 amino acids. Germline assignment: CDR1 SGHVS and CDR2 FNYEAQ. V shed 1 base, J shed 6 bases, and the junction held 14 bases outside the gene matches. CDR3 nucleotides: TGTGCCAGCAGCTTAGACGACGGAGCGGGGGAAAGATGCGAGCAGTACTTC. Translation: CASSLDDGAGERCEQYF.

This clone showed up just a few times. J is TRBJ2-2 and V is TRBV29-1; 12 bases match TRBD1. Germline values: CDR1 SQVTM, CDR2 ANQGSEA. The CDR3 spans 17 residues. V shed 3 bases, J shed 4 bases, and the junction held 9 bases outside the gene matches. DNA for the CDR3: TGCAGCGTTGATCGGGACAGGGGGCTTGGAAGCACCGGGGAGCTGTTTTTT. Protein sequence: CSVDRDRGLGSTGELFF.

This chain links TRBV23-1 with TRBJ2-7, with 8 bases matching TRBD1. TRBV23-1 is flagged as an ORF with uncertain function. The length of the CDR3 is 18 residues. V lost 0 bases and J lost 1; bases outside the gene matches: 11. This CDR3 reads CASSQSTNGTGKSYEQYF. CDR3 sequence (DNA): TGCGCCAGCAGTCAATCCACCAACGGGACAGGCAAATCCTACGAGCAGTACTTC.

The V and J genes are TRBV13 and TRBJ1-5; 7 nucleotides line up with TRBD1. V gave up 6 bases and J gave up 5 bases; unmatched junction bases: 4. The CDR3 covers 13 residues. The germline gives CDR1 PRHDT, CDR2 FYEKMQ (reference sequence). CDR3 sequence: CASRLDRDQPQHF. The CDR3, as DNA: TGTGCCAGCAGACTCGACAGGGATCAGCCCCAGCATTTT.

This clone was recorded a few times. The J gene is TRBJ1-2, the V gene TRBV4-2; 7 bases agree with TRBD1. The CDR3 covers 16 residues. The germline gives CDR1 LGHNA, CDR2 YNFKEQ. The J segment lost 2 bases and the V segment lost 10 bases, leaving 16 bases of the junction unmatched. The CDR3 nucleotides are TGTGCCACCGGACAGGTAGTGAGTAAAGGAAACTATGGCTACACCTTC. Translating gives CATGQVVSKGNYGYTF.

V usage is TRBV5-4 and J usage is TRBJ2-1; the match to TRBD1 covers 8 bases. Germline assignment: CDR1 SGHNT and CDR2 YYREEE (reference sequence). With V trimmed by 2 bases and J by 5 bases, 6 bases remained unmatched. This CDR3 contains 15 residues. The CDR3 DNA follows: TGTGCCAGCAGCTTTTGGACAGGGATCCACAATGAGCAGTTCTTC. Protein sequence: CASSFWTGIHNEQFF. Full variable domain (rest looked up from reference TRBV5-4 and TRBJ2-1): ETGVTQSPTHLIKTRGQQVTLRCSSQSGHNTVSWYQQALGQGPQFIFQYYREEENGRGNFPPRFSGLQFPNYSSELNVNALELDDSALYLCASSFWTGIHNEQFFGPGTRLTVL.

This clone was detected only a few times. This chain connects TRBV9 to TRBJ2-5; no firm D call. The CDR3 totals 14 residues. From germline, CDR1 is SGDLS and CDR2 YYNGEE. The ends were cut back, 0 bases at V and 3 bases at J, with 9 bases in the middle. The CDR3 sequence is CASSVDGGKETQYF. CDR3 DNA sequence: TGTGCCAGCAGCGTAGATGGCGGCAAAGAGACCCAGTACTTC.

This clone showed up just a few times. The V gene is TRBV7-2, the J gene TRBJ2-1; possible D gene TRBD2, 7 bases. Germline CDR1 is SGHTA and CDR2 is FQGNSA. This CDR3 is 16 amino acids long. V shed 1 base and J shed 4 bases, with 14 bases lying between them. The CDR3 DNA sequence: TGTGCCAGCAGCTTAGAGGGGGGGCCAGGGTACAATGAGCAGTTCTTC. This sequence encodes CASSLEGGPGYNEQFF.

The rearrangement links TRBV4-2 to TRBJ2-3; no clear D gene. The CDR3 length is 17 residues. Per the germline V gene, CDR1 is LGHNA and CDR2 is YNFKEQ. V lost 4 bases, J lost 0 bases, and 17 bases lay in between. The DNA of the CDR3 is TGTGCCAGCAGCCGAAGTCCGCGGCACTCAAGCACAGATACGCAGTATTTT. It is translated as CASSRSPRHSSTDTQYF.

Only one count was recorded for this clone. The rearrangement links TRBV28 to TRBJ2-5, with D perhaps matching TRBD1 (5 bases). CDR1 and CDR2 from the germline V gene are MDHEN and SYDVKM. The V gene lost 6 bases and the J gene lost 5 bases, with 10 bases spanning the gap. The CDR3 runs 12 residues. In nucleotides, the CDR3 is TGTGCCAGCAGGTGGGGCTGGGAGACCCAGTACTTC. It translates to CASRWGWETQYF.

This clone occurred many times. The chain joins TRBV5-4 to TRBJ2-5, with D perhaps TRBD1 (7 bases). From germline, CDR1 is SGHNT and CDR2 YYREEE (reference sequence). This CDR3 is 14 amino acids long. Between the trimmed V and J ends, which lost 4 bases and 5 bases, there was a span of 15 bases. CDR3 sequence: CASSHRQGGETQYF. CDR3 sequence (DNA): TGTGCCAGCAGCCACCGACAGGGAGGCGAGACCCAGTACTTC.